The T cell receptor beta chain described here comes from a study of shared clonotypes between healthy human individuals. Broader study findings: Between several donors, naive CD4 clonotypes were shared at a level of around 5.2%.

CD8 cells regarded as naive lacked CD45RO, were positively chosen for CCR7, and omitted terminally differentiated effector memory CD45RA+ cells. About this clone itself: Its antigen is as yet unknown.

Clones were sequenced by immunoSEQ multiplex PCR, and TCRdb holds only the in-frame ones, with some missing. The sample holds approximately 2,000,000 clones; just over 90% are singletons and the top ten take 1.5% to 2%. There are 15 residues in the CDR3. J gave up 4 bases and V 0 bases, and 5 bases lay outside the gene matches. The germline gives CDR1 MNHEY, CDR2 SMNVEV (reference sequence). The chain links TRBV27 to TRBJ1-2; 7 bases line up with TRBD1. Material for sequencing was naive CD8+ T cells from PBMCs. The origin of this receptor is a young man in good health. Some clones in this sample may be carry-over from other donors' samples. CDR3 sequence (DNA): TGTGCCAGCAGTTTATCGACAGGGCACCTCTATGGCTACACCTTC. It encodes CASSLSTGHLYGYTF.